Included here is one TCR beta chain sequence, with context. Random hexamers were used to reverse transcribe about 0.5 to 1 ug of RNA. Each CDR3 protein is one row after TCRdb ran MiXCR on the immunoSEQ multiplex PCR reads. The sample lists under 200,000 distinct CDR3 sequences; 90% to 95% were seen once. The sample belongs to a study of CD8 T cells in Susac syndrome. The length of the CDR3 is 13 residues. CDR1 and CDR2 (germline): MGHDK, SYGVNS. The V gene lost 4 bases and the J gene lost 3 bases, with 9 bases spanning the gap. The T cells that were sequenced for TCR beta were CD8+ and CD4+ cells from blood.

The gene calls are TRBV25-1 and TRBJ1-1; D is possibly TRBD1 (6 bases). Sequenced: CD4+ T cells from PBMCs. The TCR originated in a human donor with Susac syndrome. CDR3 nucleotides: TGTGCCAGCAGTGCACAGGGCTACACTGAAGCTTTCTTT. It codes for CASSAQGYTEAFF.